This TCR beta chain was found in a study of T cells in Graves' hyperthyroidism and ophthalmopathy. The J segment lost 1 base and the V segment lost 4 bases, leaving 7 bases of the junction unmatched. The CDR3 is 17 amino acids. Germline CDR1 reads MDHEN; CDR2 reads SYDVKM. RNA transcripts served as the template for amplifying TCR beta CDR3 regions. TCR CDR3 underwent first-round RT-PCR with the HTBI primer set. TCRdb passed the multiplex PCR reads through MiXCR, listing each CDR3 protein once. The sample lists roughly 180,000 distinct CDR3 sequences, about 9% occurring once. Many counts were recorded for this clonotype.

The chain links TRBV28 to TRBJ2-2; TRBD1 agrees at 9 bases. This TCR derives from a woman younger than 30 with Graves' hyperthyroidism that later progressed to Graves' ophthalmopathy. The sequenced material came from blood. The chain's CDR3 is CASSSPMGQGNTGELFF. The CDR3 DNA follows: TGTGCCAGCAGTTCCCCTATGGGACAGGGGAACACCGGGGAGCTGTTTTTT. The whole variable domain, remainder taken from reference TRBV28 and TRBJ2-2, is DVKVTQSSRYLVKRTGEKVFLECVQDMDHENMFWYRQDPGLGLRLIYFSYDVKMKEKGDIPEGYSVSREKKERFSLILESASTNQTSMYLCASSSPMGQGNTGELFFGEGSRLTVL.